A single sample is the source of the 24 T cell receptor beta chains below, sequenced in a study of cytomegalovirus exposure and HLA in healthy donors. The PCR contained 60 Vbeta and 13 Jbeta primers. Only in-frame clones appear in the TCRdb table, and some are missing; sequencing was by immunoSEQ multiplex PCR. The sample comprises about 92,000 clones, over 70% of which are singletons, and around 7.3% rests with the top ten. Sequencing was carried out using PBMCs. The receptor set was obtained from a man in his fifties in good health and CMV-seropositive.

The V gene is TRBV5-1, the J gene TRBJ1-1; D gene uncertain. Looked up from germline, CDR1 is SGHRS and CDR2 is YFSETQ. This CDR3 is 12 amino acids long. V was trimmed by 2 bases and J by 7 bases, leaving 9 bases between them. The DNA for the CDR3 is TGCGCCAGCAGCTTTGAGGGTGGTGAAGCTTTCTTT. Protein product: CASSFEGGEAFF.

The rearrangement links TRBV6-1 to TRBJ2-7; D not certain. The CDR3 length is 13 residues. Deletions cut 1 base from V and 6 bases from J, with 10 bases between. Germline CDR1 MNHNS, CDR2 SASEGT. Written as DNA, the CDR3 is TGTGCCAGCAGTGAAGTAGAGGCCCTCGAGCAGTACTTC. Residues: CASSEVEALEQYF.

The rearrangement joins TRBV6-1 to TRBJ1-1; perhaps TRBD1 as D (5 bases). The CDR3 totals 15 residues. The V end lost 7 bases, the J end lost 4 bases, and 19 bases lay between the germline ends. Germline V lookup: CDR1 MNHNS, CDR2 SASEGT. CDR3 DNA sequence: TGTGCCAGCAACAGCGTCGGGCAGGGCGTCACTGAAGCTTTCTTT. Translation gives CASNSVGQGVTEAFF.

This chain connects TRBV5-4 to TRBJ1-6; TRBD1 matches 7 bases. Per germline, CDR1 SGHNT and CDR2 YYREEE (reference sequence). The CDR3 is 14 amino acids. V shed 4 bases, J shed 8 bases, and the junction held 6 bases outside the gene matches. The CDR3 sequence: CASSLDRDHSPLHF. The CDR3 DNA follows: TGTGCCAGCAGCCTAGACAGGGACCATTCACCCCTCCACTTT.

This chain joins TRBV7-2 and TRBJ2-7; D may be TRBD2 (6 bases). The CDR3 sequence is 18 residues long. V lost 3 bases, J lost 4 bases, and 25 bases lay in between. The V gene's germline CDR1 is SGHTA and CDR2 FQGNSA. Here the CDR3 DNA reads TGTGCCAGCAGCTTGCCAGCGGGCGTGAGGATACCGAGATACGAGCAGTACTTC. Its protein product is CASSLPAGVRIPRYEQYF.

This chain joins TRBV5-5 and TRBJ2-2; no reliable D call. This CDR3 region has 16 residues. Trimming removed 0 bases at V and 2 bases at J, with 11 bases between. CDR1 SGHKS and CDR2 YYEKEE come from the germline V gene (reference sequence). CDR3 nucleotides: TGTGCCAGCAGCTTGGGACACGGAACCAACACCGGGGAGCTGTTTTTT. Its protein product is CASSLGHGTNTGELFF.

A remark on this clone: This CDR3 is also generated by other DNA sequences in the sample. This chain joins TRBV9 and TRBJ2-7; D is unresolved. Per the germline V gene, CDR1 is SGDLS and CDR2 is YYNGEE. V was pared by 0 bases and J by 3 bases, with 7 bases between. CDR3 length: 13 residues. The CDR3: CASSVVGGYEQYF. DNA for the CDR3: TGTGCCAGCAGCGTAGTTGGCGGCTACGAGCAGTACTTC.

V is TRBV4-1 and J is TRBJ1-1; tentatively, D is TRBD1 (6 bases). The V end was cut by 1 base, the J end by 4 bases, with 16 bases between. This CDR3 is 16 amino acids long. Looked up from germline, CDR1 is MGHRA and CDR2 is YSYEKL. CDR3 DNA sequence: TGCGCCAGCAGCCAAGCTCCAGGGGTTGGATCCACTGAAGCTTTCTTT. Translating gives CASSQAPGVGSTEAFF.

In DNA form, the CDR3 reads TGTGCCACCGAATCAACAGGGACCTATGGCTACACCTTC. Translated, it gives CATESTGTYGYTF. The gene calls are TRBV10-3 and TRBJ1-2; TRBD1 might be the D (6 bases). Germline CDR1 is ENHRY and CDR2 is SYGVKD. CDR3 length equals 13 residues. Trimming took 10 bases from V and 4 from J, leaving 16 bases between them.

The gene calls are TRBV18 and TRBJ2-3; TRBD2 matches at 9 bases. The J segment lost 5 bases and the V segment lost 3 bases, leaving 3 bases of the junction unmatched. The CDR3 is 14 amino acids. In germline, CDR1 is KGHSH, CDR2 LQKENI. The CDR3 spells CASSPPSGEDTQYF. DNA of the CDR3: TGTGCCAGCTCACCGCCTAGCGGGGAAGATACGCAGTATTTT.

This clone was observed once. The chain couples TRBV27 to TRBJ2-2, with TRBD1 identical over 9 bases. The CDR3 consists of 20 residues. The J segment lost 0 bases and the V segment lost 6 bases, leaving 17 bases of the junction unmatched. From germline, CDR1 is MNHEY and CDR2 SMNVEV (reference sequence). The CDR3 loop is CASSLEHGQGKITNTGELFF. The CDR3 coding sequence is TGTGCCAGCAGCTTAGAACACGGACAGGGGAAAATAACGAACACCGGGGAGCTGTTTTTT.

The chain combines TRBV27 with TRBJ2-7, with 7 bases matching TRBD1. Per germline, CDR1 MNHEY and CDR2 SMNVEV (reference sequence). This CDR3 has 14 amino acids. Trimming cost V 6 bases and J 2 bases; bases outside gene matches: 7. DNA of the CDR3: TGTGCCAGCAGCCCGACAGGGACCGCCTACGAGCAGTACTTC. Translating it yields CASSPTGTAYEQYF.

The J gene is TRBJ1-2, the V gene TRBV7-9; no clear D gene. The V gene's germline CDR1 is SEHNR and CDR2 FQNEAQ (reference sequence). The CDR3 has 14 amino acids. Trimming pared 0 bases from V and 6 bases from J, leaving 11 bases between. CDR3 in DNA: TGTGCCAGCAGCTTAGCTACGGGGATGGATGGCTACACCTTC. Residues: CASSLATGMDGYTF. Filled out from reference TRBV7-9 and TRBJ1-2, the complete variable domain reads DTGVSQNPRHKITKRGQNVTFRCDPISEHNRLYWYRQTLGQGPEFLTYFQNEAQLEKSRLLSDRFSAERPKGSFSTLEIQRTEQGDSAMYLCASSLATGMDGYTFGSGTRLTVV.

V gene TRBV9 combines with J gene TRBJ2-5, with 14 nucleotides matching TRBD2. The CDR3 is 16 residues long. V shed 3 bases, J shed 7 bases, and the junction held 8 bases outside the gene matches. CDR1 and CDR2 (germline): SGDLS, YYNGEE. The CDR3 sequence is CASSGRLAGGQGTQYF. For the CDR3, the DNA is TGTGCCAGCAGCGGAAGACTAGCGGGGGGGCAGGGGACCCAGTACTTC.

This chain connects TRBV19 to TRBJ2-7; D ambiguous. CDR3 length: 14 residues. Germline assignment: CDR1 LNHDA and CDR2 SQIVND (reference sequence). V gave up 5 bases and J gave up 6 bases, with 17 bases separating them. CDR3: CASSRTGSNGEQYF. DNA of the CDR3: TGTGCCAGTAGTCGTACCGGGTCCAACGGCGAGCAGTACTTC.

The chain combines TRBV2 with TRBJ2-5; 11 nucleotides line up with TRBD2. The V gene end was trimmed by 5 bases and the J gene end by 4 bases; junction bases not matched to a gene: 9. The CDR3 is 16 residues long. The germline CDR1 and CDR2 sequences are SNHLY and FYNNEI. CDR3 region: CASSLSGGAGGETQYF. As DNA, the CDR3 is TGTGCCAGCAGTCTTAGCGGGGGGGCAGGAGGAGAGACCCAGTACTTC. The full variable domain, its missing parts supplied by reference TRBV2 and TRBJ2-5, is EPEVTQTPSHQVTQMGQEVILRCVPISNHLYFYWYRQILGQKVEFLVSFYNNEISEKSEIFDDQFSVERPDGSNFTLKIRSTKLEDSAMYFCASSLSGGAGGETQYFGPGTRLLVL.

This clone has just one count. The chain combines TRBV4-1 with TRBJ2-7; the D is unclear. V was pared by 4 bases and J by 0 bases, with 16 bases between. The CDR3 has 16 amino acids. CDR1 MGHRA and CDR2 YSYEKL come from the germline V gene. CDR3 in amino acids: CASSLTPNPSSYEQYF. The CDR3 coding sequence is TGCGCCAGCAGCCTCACCCCAAACCCGAGCTCCTACGAGCAGTACTTC.

The chain joins TRBV5-1 to TRBJ2-3; 7 bases fit TRBD2. Trimming at V came to 4 bases and at J to 9 bases, leaving 23 bases not matched to a gene. The CDR3 extends over 18 amino acids. Germline V gene sequence: CDR1 SGHRS, CDR2 YFSETQ. The chain's CDR3 is CASSRGVEVGNKKGTQYF. For the CDR3, the DNA is TGCGCCAGCAGCCGGGGGGTGGAGGTGGGCAATAAAAAGGGGACGCAGTATTTT.

The rearrangement uses TRBV5-1 and TRBJ1-2, with TRBD1 identical over 10 bases. The CDR3 is made up of 15 amino acids. J gave up 6 bases and V 2 bases, and 7 bases lay outside the gene matches. The germline V gene encodes CDR1 SGHRS and CDR2 YFSETQ. The CDR3 DNA sequence: TGCGCCAGCAGCTTTATGACAGGGGGCTCTAATGGCTACACCTTC. Translating gives CASSFMTGGSNGYTF.

The chain uses TRBV29-1 and TRBJ1-2; the match to TRBD1 covers 7 bases. Germline V gene lookup returns CDR1 SQVTM and CDR2 ANQGSEA. The length of the CDR3 is 15 residues. V trimming: 7 bases; J trimming: 4 bases; junction bases outside the gene matches: 15. This CDR3 is CSAEVPSGGGYGYTF. Written as DNA, the CDR3 is TGCAGCGCCGAGGTCCCCTCAGGGGGAGGCTATGGCTACACCTTC.

This rearrangement joins TRBV4-2 to TRBJ2-5, with TRBD1 identical over 7 bases. Germline lookup yields CDR1 LGHNA and CDR2 YNFKEQ. The CDR3 has 18 amino acids. Trimming removed 4 bases from V and 2 bases from J; junction bases left unmatched: 16. Written as DNA, the CDR3 is TGTGCCAGCAGCCTATGGACAGGACTCGATTGGGCTCAAGAGACCCAGTACTTC. Translation gives CASSLWTGLDWAQETQYF.

The chain is built from TRBV9 and TRBJ1-1; no clear D. The ends were cut back, 4 bases at V and 2 bases at J, with 12 bases in the middle. This CDR3 is built from 14 residues. Germline CDR1 reads SGDLS; CDR2 reads YYNGEE. The CDR3 DNA reads TGTGCCAGCAGCATCACCGGAGGCAACACTGAAGCTTTCTTT. Amino acids: CASSITGGNTEAFF.

The chain couples TRBV27 to TRBJ1-1; D gene ambiguous. Germline V CDR1 and CDR2: MNHEY, SMNVEV (reference sequence). This CDR3 region has 14 residues. The V gene lost 5 bases and the J gene lost 2 bases, with 12 bases spanning the gap. Here the CDR3 reads CASSMRRENTEAFF. The CDR3, as DNA: TGTGCCAGCAGTATGCGCCGGGAAAACACTGAAGCTTTCTTT.

This clone was picked up a small number of times. V usage is TRBV5-4 and J usage is TRBJ1-1, with TRBD1 as a possible D gene (6 bases). The V end lost 4 bases, the J end lost 0 bases, and 7 bases lay between the germline ends. This CDR3 has 13 amino acids. The germline V gene encodes CDR1 SGHNT and CDR2 YYREEE (reference sequence). DNA for the CDR3: TGTGCCAGCAGCGGGGGCCTGAACACTGAAGCTTTCTTT. Translating gives CASSGGLNTEAFF.